This TCR beta chain was found in a study of post-analysis software for immune sequencing data. The CDR3 is 17 amino acids. V dropped 1 base and J dropped 2; count of bases not matched to a gene: 7. Germline values: CDR1 SNHLY, CDR2 FYNNEI. Study-wide results and caveats: Compared with controls, patients showed significantly lower normalized Chao1 diversity. Roughly five TRBV segments were significantly more frequent in patients than in controls. TRBV5-6, TRBV5-1 and TRBV20-1 were among these segments.

In its sample, this clonotype was seen a few times. Its matching antigen is unknown. Incorporated into the TCR beta cDNA libraries were unique molecular identifiers, which served to reduce PCR and sequencing biases. T cells numbering roughly 0.9 to 10 million yielded cDNA molecules that totaled about 500,000. TCRdb fed the PCR reads into MiXCR, producing one record per CDR3 protein. In the table there are some 450,000 distinct CDR3 sequences, less than 45% of which are singletons. Source material: blood. The TCR comes from a girl aged 5 to 17 with multiple sclerosis. The rearrangement joins TRBV2 to TRBJ2-1, with TRBD2 identical over 8 bases. The CDR3 is CASSEEGTGGAYNEQFF. For the CDR3, the DNA is TGTGCCAGCAGTGAAGAGGGTACGGGAGGGGCCTACAATGAGCAGTTCTTC.